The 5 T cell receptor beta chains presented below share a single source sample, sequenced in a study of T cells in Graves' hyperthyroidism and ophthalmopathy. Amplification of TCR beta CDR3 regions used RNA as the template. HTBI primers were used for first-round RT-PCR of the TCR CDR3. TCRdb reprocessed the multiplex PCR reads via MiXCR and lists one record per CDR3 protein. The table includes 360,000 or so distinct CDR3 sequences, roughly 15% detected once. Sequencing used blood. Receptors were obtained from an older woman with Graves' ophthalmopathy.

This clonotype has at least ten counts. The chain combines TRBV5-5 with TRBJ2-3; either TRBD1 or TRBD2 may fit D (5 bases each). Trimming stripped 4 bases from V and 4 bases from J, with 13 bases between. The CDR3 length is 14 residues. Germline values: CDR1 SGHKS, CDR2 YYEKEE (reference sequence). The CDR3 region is CASSLIRGADTQYF. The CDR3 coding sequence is TGTGCCAGCAGCCTAATCCGGGGCGCAGATACGCAGTATTTT. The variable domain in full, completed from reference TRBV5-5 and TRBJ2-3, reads DAGVTQSPTHLIKTRGQQVTLRCSPISGHKSVSWYQQVLGQGPQFIFQYYEKEERGRGNFPDRFSARQFPNYSSELNVNALLLGDSALYLCASSLIRGADTQYFGPGTRLTVL.

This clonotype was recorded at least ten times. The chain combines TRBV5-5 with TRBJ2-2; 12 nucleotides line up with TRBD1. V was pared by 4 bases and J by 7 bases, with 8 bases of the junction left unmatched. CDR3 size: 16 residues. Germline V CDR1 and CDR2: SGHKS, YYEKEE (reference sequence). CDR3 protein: CASSTTGTGGGGELFF. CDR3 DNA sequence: TGTGCCAGCAGCACCACCGGGACAGGGGGCGGCGGGGAGCTGTTTTTT.

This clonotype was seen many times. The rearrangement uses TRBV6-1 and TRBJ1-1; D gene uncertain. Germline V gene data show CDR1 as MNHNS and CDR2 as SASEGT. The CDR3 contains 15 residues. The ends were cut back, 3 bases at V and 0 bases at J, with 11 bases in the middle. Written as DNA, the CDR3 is TGTGCCAGCAGTGACGGGGTCGGGATGAACACTGAAGCTTTCTTT. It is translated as CASSDGVGMNTEAFF.

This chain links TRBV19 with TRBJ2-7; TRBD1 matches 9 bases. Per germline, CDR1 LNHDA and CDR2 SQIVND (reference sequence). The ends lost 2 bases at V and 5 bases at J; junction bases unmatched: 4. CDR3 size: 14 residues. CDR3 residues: CASSITGGPNEQYF. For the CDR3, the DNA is TGTGCCAGTAGTATAACAGGGGGCCCTAACGAGCAGTACTTC. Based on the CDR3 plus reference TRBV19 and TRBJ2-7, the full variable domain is DGGITQSPKYLFRKEGQNVTLSCEQNLNHDAMYWYRQDPGQGLRLIYYSQIVNDFQKGDIAEGYSVSREKKESFPLTVTSAQKNPTAFYLCASSITGGPNEQYFGPGTRLTVT.

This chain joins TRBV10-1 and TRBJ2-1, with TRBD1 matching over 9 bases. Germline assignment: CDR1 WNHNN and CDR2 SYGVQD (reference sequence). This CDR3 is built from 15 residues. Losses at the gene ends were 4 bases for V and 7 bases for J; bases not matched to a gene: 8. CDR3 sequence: CASSAGTGLGNEQFF. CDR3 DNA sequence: TGCGCCAGCAGTGCGGGGACAGGGTTGGGGAATGAGCAGTTCTTC.